This T cell receptor (beta chain) emerged from a study of blood T cell repertoires in COVID-19. Looking at the study overall: The origin of the acute and convalescent COVID-19 samples was the United States, Italy and Spain.

This clone has just a few counts. One Seattle source followed patients from active infection through their disease course. In the original analysis: Quantification of nucleated cells was approximated via reference gene primer amplification. Sequenced by immunoSEQ multiplex PCR; TCRdb stores in-frame clones only, minus some. For V, J and clone size, that table is used; D and trimming come from the DNA. The sample lists about 24,000 clones; about 89% were seen once. This TCR derives from an older man with COVID-19, enrolled during active disease. The material sequenced was peripheral blood.

Here the CDR3 DNA reads TGTGCCAGCAGTCAAACAGGGAATCAGCCCCAGCATTTT. As protein: CASSQTGNQPQHF. The chain carries TRBV16 and TRBJ1-5; possibly TRBD1 for D (6 bases). The germline V and J ends were trimmed by 6 bases and 4 bases, with 10 bases remaining between them. The CDR3 contains 13 residues. Germline values: CDR1 KGHSY, CDR2 FQNENV.